Presented here are 10 T cell receptor beta chains from one specimen sequenced in a study of neoadjuvant nivolumab and ipilimumab in lung cancer. Sequencing used immunoSEQ multiplex PCR; TCRdb keeps in-frame clones, though not all of them. The table shows 30,000 to 35,000 clones, with 92% occurring only once. This specimen consisted of peripheral blood, obtained after neoadjuvant nivolumab, alone or with ipilimumab, at or shortly before surgery. All receptors come from an adult with non-small cell lung cancer.

The chain combines TRBV5-6 with TRBJ2-3, with a possible D match to TRBD1 (5 bases). Trimming left V 1 base short and J 0 bases short, with 9 bases between. Germline lookup yields CDR1 SGHDT and CDR2 YYEEEE. CDR3 size: 15 residues. This CDR3 is CASSLLQASTDTQYF. CDR3 DNA sequence: TGTGCCAGCAGCTTGCTACAGGCTAGCACAGATACGCAGTATTTT.

The rearrangement links TRBV5-8 to TRBJ2-1, with D tentatively TRBD1 (6 bases). V was clipped by 3 bases and J by 3 bases, with 13 bases between them. The CDR3 has 15 residues. Germline CDR1 SGHTS, CDR2 YDEGEE. The DNA for the CDR3 is TGTGCCAGCAGCTCTGGACAGAGGAACTACAATGAGCAGTTCTTC. Amino acids: CASSSGQRNYNEQFF. The full variable domain, rest sourced from reference TRBV5-8 and TRBJ2-1, is EAGVTQSPTHLIKTRGQQATLRCSPISGHTSVYWYQQALGLGLQFLLWYDEGEERNRGNFPPRFSGRQFPNYSSELNVNALELEDSALYLCASSSGQRNYNEQFFGPGTRLTVL.

This chain connects TRBV7-6 to TRBJ2-1, with a possible D match to TRBD2 (5 bases). Deletions cut 0 bases from V and 6 bases from J, with 15 bases between. CDR1 is SGHVS, CDR2 FNYEAQ, per germline. The length of the CDR3 is 16 residues. CDR3 DNA: TGTGCCAGCAGCTTAGCGCGGAGCGGATCTTCCAATGAGCAGTTCTTC. Translating it yields CASSLARSGSSNEQFF.

The chain links TRBV29-1 to TRBJ1-3, with 7 positions matching TRBD1. The trim removed 3 bases at V and 6 bases at J, leaving 2 bases unmatched. Germline V gene lookup returns CDR1 SQVTM and CDR2 ANQGSEA. The CDR3 runs 12 residues. The CDR3 DNA reads TGCAGCGTTGATACAGGGGCAAACACCATATATTTT. Amino acid sequence: CSVDTGANTIYF. Variable domain in full (rest from reference TRBV29-1 and TRBJ1-3): SAVISQKPSRDICQRGTSLTIQCQVDSQVTMMFWYRQQPGQSLTLIATANQGSEATYESGFVIDKFPISRPNLTFSTLTVSNMSPEDSSIYLCSVDTGANTIYFGEGSWLTVV.

The gene calls are TRBV10-3 and TRBJ2-1; D possibly uses TRBD1 or TRBD2 (5 bases each). Trimming removed 3 bases from V and 14 bases from J, with 14 bases in between. Looked up from germline, CDR1 is ENHRY and CDR2 is SYGVKD. The CDR3 has 12 amino acids. For the CDR3, the DNA is TGTGCCATCAGTGATAATGAGGGGCGAAAGTTCTTC. This translates into CAISDNEGRKFF.

This clone was recorded only once. The gene calls are TRBV6-1 and TRBJ1-2; no firm D call. This CDR3 is 13 amino acids long. Trimming took 1 base from V and 3 from J, leaving 6 bases between them. CDR1 is MNHNS and CDR2 is SASEGT in the germline V gene. CDR3 amino acids: CASSEGKDYGYTF. The CDR3 DNA is TGTGCCAGCAGTGAAGGAAAAGACTATGGCTACACCTTC.

The V call is TRBV5-1, the J call TRBJ2-6; no clear D. V gave up 3 bases and J gave up 1 base, with 14 bases separating them. Looked up from germline, CDR1 is SGHRS and CDR2 is YFSETQ. This CDR3 comprises 17 residues. The CDR3, as DNA: TGCGCCAGCAGCTCTGACCCCGTCGGGTCTGGGGCCAACGTCCTGACTTTC. It yields the protein CASSSDPVGSGANVLTF.

In its sample, this clone was seen once. The V and J genes are TRBV6-5 and TRBJ1-2, with 8 bases matching TRBD1. This CDR3 comprises 11 residues. Looked up from germline, CDR1 is MNHEY and CDR2 is SVGAGI. The V gene end was trimmed by 6 bases and the J gene end by 12 bases; junction bases not matched to a gene: 6. The CDR3 DNA reads TGTGCCAGCAGCGGACAGGGCCAACACACCTTC. Protein sequence: CASSGQGQHTF.

The V call is TRBV28, the J call TRBJ1-1; D is uncertain. Germline assignment: CDR1 MDHEN and CDR2 SYDVKM. The CDR3 runs to 15 residues. V was cut by 2 bases and J by 2 bases, with 12 bases left in between. The CDR3 DNA is TGTGCCAGCAGTTTAGAGTTTAGGGCTAACACTGAAGCTTTCTTT. Translating it yields CASSLEFRANTEAFF. The full variable domain, in which reference TRBV28 and TRBJ1-1 provide the parts outside the CDR3, is DVKVTQSSRYLVKRTGEKVFLECVQDMDHENMFWYRQDPGLGLRLIYFSYDVKMKEKGDIPEGYSVSREKKERFSLILESASTNQTSMYLCASSLEFRANTEAFFGQGTRLTVV.

The V and J genes are TRBV9 and TRBJ2-5; D not resolved. The CDR3 runs to 13 residues. Looked up from germline, CDR1 is SGDLS and CDR2 is YYNGEE. Trimming pared 0 bases from V and 3 bases from J, leaving 6 bases between. CDR3 residues: CASSVGPEETQYF. The CDR3 DNA sequence: TGTGCCAGCAGCGTAGGGCCTGAAGAGACCCAGTACTTC.